Below are 20 T cell receptor beta chains sequenced from a single sample in a study of blood T cell repertoires in COVID-19. Sequenced by immunoSEQ multiplex PCR; TCRdb stores in-frame clones only, minus some. The table shows tens of thousands of clones, with about 94% occurring only once. The specimen sequenced was peripheral blood. Receptors were obtained from a human donor with active COVID-19. The donor label of this sample is uncertain.

This clone was observed once. The rearrangement joins TRBV27 to TRBJ2-2, with 10 bases lining up with TRBD2. The V gene's germline CDR1 is MNHEY and CDR2 SMNVEV (reference sequence). The CDR3 consists of 15 residues. Trimming removed 3 bases from V and 3 bases from J; junction bases left unmatched: 1. The CDR3 protein is CASSFLAGDTGELFF. In DNA form, the CDR3 reads TGTGCCAGCAGTTTTCTAGCGGGAGACACCGGGGAGCTGTTTTTT.

The chain recombines TRBV7-9 with TRBJ1-2; 10 nucleotides align to TRBD1. The CDR3 consists of 14 residues. Trimming took 4 bases from V and 6 from J; bases not matched to a gene: 5. Germline CDR1 is SEHNR and CDR2 is FQNEAQ (reference sequence). Written as DNA, the CDR3 is TGTGCCAGCAGCTCCCCCGGGACAGGGGATGGCTACACCTTC. This translates into CASSSPGTGDGYTF.

V gene TRBV6-1 combines with J gene TRBJ1-2, with D possibly TRBD1 on 5 matching bases. CDR1 is MNHNS, CDR2 SASEGT, per germline. Trimming removed 2 bases at V and 4 bases at J, with 26 bases between. The CDR3 extends over 19 amino acids. As DNA, the CDR3 is TGTGCCAGCAGTGAATTTACTTTTGGCAGCGGGGGACCCACCTATGGCTACACCTTC. This codes for CASSEFTFGSGGPTYGYTF.

This clone occurred once. V is TRBV18 and J is TRBJ2-5, with D unclear. The CDR3 contains 13 residues. V was cut by 5 bases and J by 0 bases, with 7 bases left in between. CDR1 and CDR2 from the germline V gene are KGHSH and LQKENI. CDR3 region: CASSAAYQETQYF. In DNA, the CDR3 is TGTGCCAGCTCAGCCGCGTACCAAGAGACCCAGTACTTC.

This clone was observed a single time. The genes are TRBV12-3 or TRBV12-4 and TRBJ1-1, with D uncertain. The CDR3 is 12 amino acids. Trimming took off 4 bases at V and 8 bases at J, with 11 bases between the two ends. The CDR3 spells CASSSGRREAFF. As DNA, the CDR3 is TGTGCCAGCAGTTCGGGAAGGAGGGAAGCTTTCTTT.

The chain carries TRBV11-3 and TRBJ2-3; 10 bases align to TRBD1. Germline CDR1 is SGHNT and CDR2 is YENEEA. The CDR3 contains 16 residues. V lost 2 bases and J lost 2; bases outside the gene matches: 4. The CDR3 DNA reads as TGTGCCAGCAGCTTACACGACAGGGGGCTCACAGATACGCAGTATTTT. Encoded protein: CASSLHDRGLTDTQYF.

The chain uses TRBV7-2 and TRBJ2-7, with a possible D match to TRBD2 (5 bases). V lost 8 bases to trimming and J lost 0 bases, with 14 bases between them. Germline V lookup: CDR1 SGHTA, CDR2 FQGNSA. This CDR3 is 14 amino acids long. In DNA, the CDR3 is TGTGCCAGCTCCCGAGGAGGTTACTCCTACGAGCAGTACTTC. Translation: CASSRGGYSYEQYF.

The rearrangement links TRBV24-1 to TRBJ2-5; perhaps TRBD1 as D (6 bases). Germline loops: CDR1 KGHDR, CDR2 SFDVKD. V was shortened by 2 bases and J by 4 bases, with 10 bases between the two germline ends. This CDR3 region has 14 residues. CDR3 in DNA: TGTGCCACCAGTGATTCCGGGACAATAGAGACCCAGTACTTC. It translates to CATSDSGTIETQYF.

The rearrangement joins TRBV24-1 to TRBJ2-7, with D maybe TRBD1 (5 bases). Germline V gene data show CDR1 as KGHDR and CDR2 as SFDVKD. Trimming cost V 12 bases and J 6 bases, with 14 bases left between them. The CDR3 contains 11 residues. The CDR3 reads CAPGHGSEQYF. The CDR3 DNA reads as TGTGCCCCAGGACACGGTTCCGAGCAGTACTTC.

The chain combines TRBV9 with TRBJ1-2, with a weak D call TRBD1 (6 bases). V shed 4 bases and J shed 8 bases, with 21 bases lying between them. The CDR3 contains 15 residues. Germline assignment: CDR1 SGDLS and CDR2 YYNGEE. The DNA for the CDR3 is TGTGCCAGCAGCTCTCCGGACAGCTATGGGTTGGGCTACACCTTC. As protein: CASSSPDSYGLGYTF.

This chain joins TRBV11-3 and TRBJ2-1, with 7 bases lining up with TRBD2. Germline V gives CDR1 SGHNT, CDR2 YENEEA. The CDR3 is 13 residues long. Trimming at V came to 8 bases and at J to 9 bases, leaving 10 bases not matched to a gene. CDR3 in DNA: TGTGCCAGCGGGGTCTCGGGCGGGGGTGAGCAGTTCTTC. Translated: CASGVSGGGEQFF.

The chain is built from TRBV5-1 and TRBJ2-1; 9 nucleotides align to TRBD2. CDR3 length equals 15 residues. Germline V gene lookup returns CDR1 SGHRS and CDR2 YFSETQ. V gave up 0 bases and J gave up 6 bases; unmatched junction bases: 4. CDR3: CASSLGPAGGNEQFF. In nucleotides, the CDR3 is TGCGCCAGCAGCTTGGGGCCAGCGGGGGGCAATGAGCAGTTCTTC.

The chain couples TRBV12-3 or TRBV12-4 to TRBJ1-5; TRBD1 might be the D (5 bases). Deletions cut 4 bases from V and 5 bases from J, with 9 bases between. The CDR3 length is 13 residues. The CDR3 region is CASSSRADQPQHF. CDR3 DNA: TGTGCCAGCAGTTCCAGGGCTGATCAGCCCCAGCATTTT.

The V and J genes are TRBV20-1 and TRBJ2-5, with no clear D. The germline V gene has CDR1 DFQATT and CDR2 SNEGSKA (reference sequence). Trimming stripped 3 bases from V and 2 bases from J, with 13 bases between. The CDR3 has 14 amino acids. The CDR3 DNA is TGCAGTGCTAGTAAAGGAGACCGTCAAGAGACCCAGTACTTC. Translation gives CSASKGDRQETQYF.

This rearrangement joins TRBV18 to TRBJ2-3, with 9 bases matching TRBD1. V shed 4 bases, J shed 5 bases, and the junction held 7 bases outside the gene matches. From germline, CDR1 is KGHSH and CDR2 LQKENI. CDR3 length: 15 amino acids. The CDR3 region has the DNA TGTGCCAGCTCACGCAGGGACAGGGAGGGAGATACGCAGTATTTT. Translation: CASSRRDREGDTQYF.

The chain recombines TRBV28 with TRBJ2-2, with D tentatively TRBD2 (6 bases). The CDR3 spans 14 residues. The germline V gene encodes CDR1 MDHEN and CDR2 SYDVKM. Trimming stripped 2 bases from V and 5 bases from J, with 9 bases between. As DNA, the CDR3 is TGTGCCAGCAGTTTAGGGACTCATACCGGGGAGCTGTTTTTT. As protein: CASSLGTHTGELFF.

V usage is TRBV6-2 or TRBV6-3 and J usage is TRBJ2-1, with TRBD2 identical over 7 bases. Germline V CDR1 and CDR2: MNHEY, SVGEGT. The V segment lost 1 base and the J segment 8 bases; nucleotides outside the gene matches: 5. CDR3 size: 14 residues. The CDR3 spells CASSYFGGWDEQFF. For the CDR3, the DNA is TGTGCCAGCAGTTACTTCGGGGGGTGGGATGAGCAGTTCTTC.

The chain recombines TRBV19 with TRBJ2-5; D is perhaps TRBD1 (6 bases). CDR1 and CDR2 from the germline V gene are LNHDA and SQIVND (reference sequence). CDR3 length equals 15 residues. V gave up 3 bases and J gave up 3 bases, with 14 bases separating them. The CDR3 is CASSIRPAGEETQYF. The CDR3 DNA reads TGTGCCAGTAGTATCCGACCGGCAGGGGAAGAGACCCAGTACTTC.

The rearrangement uses TRBV25-1 and TRBJ2-2; maybe TRBD1 (6 bases). There are 13 residues in the CDR3. Germline CDR1 reads MGHDK; CDR2 reads SYGVNS. V was clipped by 3 bases and J by 5 bases, with 7 bases between them. The CDR3 coding sequence is TGTGCCAGCAGTGAGAGGGGGACCGGGGAGCTGTTTTTT. Protein product: CASSERGTGELFF.

CDR3 amino acids: CASSPGLDTQYF. In nucleotides, the CDR3 is TGTGCCAGCTCACCGGGACTTGATACGCAGTATTTT. The V call is TRBV18, the J call TRBJ2-3; D is perhaps TRBD2 (6 bases). This CDR3 region has 12 residues. CDR1 is KGHSH and CDR2 is LQKENI in the germline V gene. Between the trimmed V and J ends, which lost 3 bases and 6 bases, there was a span of 7 bases.